The 30 T cell receptor beta chains below were found in one sample sequenced in a study of OX40 agonist ivuxolimab in advanced cancers. Assay: immunoSEQ multiplex PCR; the TCRdb copy retains only in-frame clones and omits some. The sample includes 45,000 to 65,000 clones, more than 80% of them seen just once. Sequenced material: CD4+ or CD8+ T cells sorted from blood, taken in a trial of the OX40 agonist ivuxolimab. These receptor sequences come from an adult with an advanced solid tumor such as melanoma, head and neck, liver or kidney cancer.

A few counts support this clone. The chain carries TRBV18 and TRBJ1-5, with D tentatively TRBD1 (6 bases). V shed 5 bases and J shed 6 bases, with 8 bases lying between them. Germline-derived CDR1 and CDR2 are KGHSH and LQKENI. The CDR3 has 12 amino acids. In nucleotides, the CDR3 is TGTGCCAGCTCAACAGGGACTCAGCCCCAGCATTTT. Translating it yields CASSTGTQPQHF. Filled out from reference TRBV18 and TRBJ1-5, the complete variable domain reads NAGVMQNPRHLVRRRGQEARLRCSPMKGHSHVYWYRQLPEEGLKFMVYLQKENIIDESGMPKERFSAEFPKEGPSILRIQQVVRGDSAAYFCASSTGTQPQHFGDGTRLSIL.

J is TRBJ1-1 and V is TRBV2; D ambiguous. The V end lost 8 bases, the J end lost 3 bases, and 7 bases lay between the germline ends. Germline V gives CDR1 SNHLY, CDR2 FYNNEI. The CDR3 is 11 residues long. In DNA form, the CDR3 reads TGTGCCAGCGGTGGGTACACTGAAGCTTTCTTT. It yields the protein CASGGYTEAFF.

The chain has TRBV4-2 and TRBJ2-3, with TRBD1 matching 7 bases. The CDR3 length is 16 residues. The V segment lost 1 base and the J segment 1 base; nucleotides outside the gene matches: 5. CDR1 is LGHNA and CDR2 is YNFKEQ in the germline V gene. CDR3 DNA: TGTGCCAGCAGCCAAGGTAGGGGGCCTGGCACAGATACGCAGTATTTT. This sequence encodes CASSQGRGPGTDTQYF.

This chain connects TRBV2 to TRBJ2-4; either TRBD1 or TRBD2 may fit D (5 bases each). Germline CDR1 is SNHLY and CDR2 is FYNNEI. V was clipped by 2 bases and J by 1 base, with 12 bases between them. The CDR3 runs 16 residues. This chain's CDR3 is CASSELGTIAKNIQYF. DNA for the CDR3: TGTGCCAGCAGTGAATTAGGGACCATTGCCAAAAACATTCAGTACTTC.

The chain links TRBV12-5 to TRBJ2-3; TRBD2 matches 13 bases. Germline CDR1 and CDR2: LGHNT and FRNRAP. The CDR3 is 15 amino acids. Losses at the gene ends were 8 bases for V and 2 bases for J; bases not matched to a gene: 4. CDR3 in amino acids: CASSGLAGPTDTQYF. CDR3 nucleotide sequence: TGTGCTAGTTCGGGACTAGCGGGACCCACAGATACGCAGTATTTT.

The chain has TRBV27 and TRBJ2-2; possibly TRBD1 for D (5 bases). The CDR3 loop spans 15 amino acids. Germline V gene data show CDR1 as MNHEY and CDR2 as SMNVEV (reference sequence). Between the trimmed V and J ends, which lost 5 bases and 1 base, there was a span of 11 bases. This CDR3 is CASSQSGWNTGELFF. The CDR3 DNA reads TGTGCCAGCAGTCAATCAGGGTGGAACACCGGGGAGCTGTTTTTT.

This rearrangement joins TRBV6-5 to TRBJ1-2, with D possibly TRBD1 on 5 matching bases. V lost 6 bases, J lost 8 bases, and 19 bases lay in between. Per the germline V gene, CDR1 is MNHEY and CDR2 is SVGAGI. The CDR3 contains 14 residues. The CDR3, as DNA: TGTGCCAGCAGCCCAGGGACCCTCGCCGGGGGCTACACCTTC. Translated: CASSPGTLAGGYTF.

In DNA form, the CDR3 reads TGTGCCTGGAGTGCGCTGGTTGATAATTCACCCCTCCACTTT. Encoded protein: CAWSALVDNSPLHF. The V call is TRBV30, the J call TRBJ1-6; the D is unclear. Trimming stripped 1 base from V and 5 bases from J, with 9 bases between. The germline V gene encodes CDR1 GTSNPN and CDR2 SVGIG (reference sequence). The CDR3 is made up of 14 amino acids.

Only one count was recorded for this clone. The chain recombines TRBV19 with TRBJ2-5; TRBD1 matches 9 bases. Germline V gives CDR1 LNHDA, CDR2 SQIVND (reference sequence). After removal of 5 bases from V and 5 bases from J, the junction contained 15 bases not matched to a gene. This CDR3 has 17 residues. CDR3 region: CASSPRRTGEFLETQYF. As DNA, the CDR3 is TGTGCCAGTAGTCCCCGACGGACAGGGGAGTTCCTGGAGACCCAGTACTTC.

The genes are TRBV18 and TRBJ1-1, with D possibly being TRBD1 (6 bases). Per germline, CDR1 KGHSH and CDR2 LQKENI. The CDR3 covers 16 residues. V gave up 0 bases and J gave up 2 bases, with 13 bases separating them. CDR3 nucleotides: TGTGCCAGCTCACCACCGGCGGGACAAATAAACACTGAAGCTTTCTTT. This codes for CASSPPAGQINTEAFF.

The rearrangement links TRBV30 to TRBJ2-6; D unclear. Per the germline V gene, CDR1 is GTSNPN and CDR2 is SVGIG (reference sequence). V was trimmed by 0 bases and J by 3 bases, leaving 3 bases between them. The length of the CDR3 is 13 residues. CDR3 nucleotide sequence: TGTGCCTGGAGTGTGGGTGGGGCCAACGTCCTGACTTTC. This sequence encodes CAWSVGGANVLTF.

This chain's CDR3 is CASSGAAYGYTF. CDR3 in DNA: TGTGCCAGCAGTGGGGCAGCATATGGCTACACCTTC. V is TRBV2 and J is TRBJ1-2, with D uncertain. Germline CDR1 SNHLY, CDR2 FYNNEI. The CDR3 has 12 residues. Trimming removed 4 bases from V and 5 bases from J, with 8 bases in between.

In its sample, this clone was seen a few times. The V gene is TRBV15, the J gene TRBJ1-5, with D uncertain. The V gene's germline CDR1 is LNHNV and CDR2 YYDKDF (reference sequence). CDR3 length: 14 amino acids. Between the trimmed V and J ends, which lost 1 base and 1 base, there was a span of 5 bases. CDR3 sequence reads: CATSRGQSNQPQHF. CDR3 DNA sequence: TGTGCCACCAGCAGAGGACAAAGCAATCAGCCCCAGCATTTT.

The chain uses TRBV9 and TRBJ1-3; D might be TRBD1 (5 bases). Germline lookup yields CDR1 SGDLS and CDR2 YYNGEE. Deletions cut 1 base from V and 3 bases from J, with 11 bases between. The CDR3 length is 15 residues. This CDR3 is CASSVSGTGGNTIYF. The CDR3 DNA sequence: TGTGCCAGCAGCGTATCAGGGACGGGTGGAAACACCATATATTTT.

The chain links TRBV7-9 to TRBJ2-2; D not resolved. CDR3 length equals 17 residues. Trimming took off 0 bases at V and 7 bases at J, with 18 bases between the two ends. The germline V gene has CDR1 SEHNR and CDR2 FQNEAQ (reference sequence). The CDR3 nucleotides read TGTGCCAGCAGCTTAGCGGGTCCCCGGCAAGCAGGCGGGGAGCTGTTTTTT. Amino acid sequence: CASSLAGPRQAGGELFF.

V and J are TRBV7-2 and TRBJ1-2; the match to TRBD1 covers 12 bases. The CDR3 length is 18 residues. From germline, CDR1 is SGHTA and CDR2 FQGNSA. Trimming took 1 base from V and 4 from J; bases not matched to a gene: 10. The CDR3 protein is CASSLGAGQGASGYGYTF. The CDR3 DNA follows: TGTGCCAGCAGCTTAGGGGCGGGACAGGGGGCTTCGGGCTATGGCTACACCTTC.

This clone has a handful of counts. The chain links TRBV9 to TRBJ1-4; D is uncertain. Trimming pared 4 bases from V and 8 bases from J, leaving 9 bases between. Germline V gene sequence: CDR1 SGDLS, CDR2 YYNGEE. The length of the CDR3 is 12 residues. The CDR3 loop reads CASSRAGEKLFF. CDR3 in DNA: TGTGCCAGCAGCCGTGCGGGGGAAAAACTGTTTTTT.

This clone was seen only once. The rearrangement joins TRBV5-4 to TRBJ1-1; D uncertain. The CDR3 is made up of 14 amino acids. CDR1 SGHNT and CDR2 YYREEE come from the germline V gene (reference sequence). V was pared by 4 bases and J by 4 bases, with 14 bases between. The CDR3 DNA follows: TGTGCCAGCAGCACCGACAATTCGGGCACTGAAGCTTTCTTT. It encodes CASSTDNSGTEAFF.

The rearrangement links TRBV14 to TRBJ1-2; D may be TRBD1 (5 bases). V lost 0 bases and J 5 bases, leaving 10 bases between the germline ends. CDR1 is SGHDN, CDR2 FVKESK, per germline. The CDR3 totals 14 residues. This CDR3 is CASSQDGQGYGYTF. The CDR3 DNA is TGTGCCAGCAGCCAAGATGGGCAGGGATATGGCTACACCTTC.

J is TRBJ2-7 and V is TRBV18; 12 positions match TRBD1. The CDR3 contains 15 residues. In germline, CDR1 is KGHSH, CDR2 LQKENI. Trimming at V came to 6 bases and at J to 12 bases, leaving 15 bases not matched to a gene. CDR3 DNA: TGTGCCAGCTCGTCGTCGGGACAGGGGGCTTCTCTGGTGTACTTC. This translates into CASSSSGQGASLVYF. The variable domain in full, with the rest retrieved from reference TRBV18 and TRBJ2-7, is NAGVMQNPRHLVRRRGQEARLRCSPMKGHSHVYWYRQLPEEGLKFMVYLQKENIIDESGMPKERFSAEFPKEGPSILRIQQVVRGDSAAYFCASSSSGQGASLVYFGPGTRLTVT.

The chain recombines TRBV6-1 with TRBJ2-7, with D possibly matching TRBD2 (5 bases). The V gene's germline CDR1 is MNHNS and CDR2 SASEGT. Between the trimmed V and J ends, which lost 5 bases and 2 bases, there was a span of 13 bases. CDR3 length: 14 amino acids. CDR3 sequence reads: CASSTPRVTYEQYF. In DNA form, the CDR3 reads TGTGCCAGCAGTACCCCGAGGGTGACCTACGAGCAGTACTTC.

This rearrangement joins TRBV7-2 to TRBJ1-1, with unresolved D. CDR1 is SGHTA, CDR2 FQGNSA, per germline. The CDR3 contains 14 residues. The germline V and J ends were trimmed by 1 base and 7 bases, with 13 bases remaining between them. The CDR3 DNA follows: TGTGCCAGCAGCTTAGTCTCGGGCGCGAATGAAGCTTTCTTT. Translated, it gives CASSLVSGANEAFF.

The chain uses TRBV5-8 and TRBJ2-6; D possibly corresponds to TRBD2 (6 bases). CDR1 is SGHTS and CDR2 is YDEGEE in the germline V gene. The CDR3 sequence is 16 residues long. V was trimmed by 0 bases and J by 2 bases, leaving 9 bases between them. CDR3 sequence (DNA): TGTGCCAGCAGCTTGGGGGGGGTCCCTGGGGCCAACGTCCTGACTTTC. This sequence encodes CASSLGGVPGANVLTF. The full variable domain, its missing parts supplied by reference TRBV5-8 and TRBJ2-6, is EAGVTQSPTHLIKTRGQQATLRCSPISGHTSVYWYQQALGLGLQFLLWYDEGEERNRGNFPPRFSGRQFPNYSSELNVNALELEDSALYLCASSLGGVPGANVLTFGAGSRLTVL.

The rearrangement uses TRBV25-1 and TRBJ2-1; TRBD2 matches at 12 bases. Germline CDR1 MGHDK, CDR2 SYGVNS. The length of the CDR3 is 17 residues. V was clipped by 6 bases and J by 6 bases; unmatched bases: 12. The CDR3, as DNA: TGTGCCAGCAGCATAGGCGCTCTAGCGGGAGGGCCCAATGAGCAGTTCTTC. Translation: CASSIGALAGGPNEQFF.

The rearrangement links TRBV5-1 to TRBJ2-2; 14 bases map to TRBD2. This CDR3 comprises 17 residues. In germline, CDR1 is SGHRS, CDR2 YFSETQ. The trim removed 0 bases at V and 4 bases at J, leaving 2 bases unmatched. The CDR3, as DNA: TGCGCCAGCAGCTTGGCCGGGACTAGCGGGAGCACCGGGGAGCTGTTTTTT. Translating gives CASSLAGTSGSTGELFF.

This clone has a handful of counts. The chain links TRBV25-1 to TRBJ1-2, with 7 bases aligning to TRBD1. Trimming cost V 6 bases and J 8 bases; bases outside gene matches: 6. Germline V CDR1 and CDR2: MGHDK, SYGVNS. The length of the CDR3 is 12 residues. CDR3 residues: CASRTGDEGYTF. CDR3 coding DNA: TGTGCCAGCAGAACAGGGGATGAGGGCTACACCTTC.

The chain recombines TRBV28 with TRBJ1-6; D is perhaps TRBD1 (6 bases). V lost 5 bases, J lost 4 bases, and 12 bases lay in between. The length of the CDR3 is 15 residues. Germline CDR1 is MDHEN and CDR2 is SYDVKM. CDR3 amino acids: CASSRSDRYNSPLHF. The CDR3 nucleotides are TGTGCCAGCAGTCGCTCAGACAGGTATAATTCACCCCTCCACTTT.

The V and J genes are TRBV6-1 and TRBJ2-7, with TRBD1 as a possible D gene (5 bases). CDR1 MNHNS and CDR2 SASEGT come from the germline V gene. The CDR3 extends over 14 amino acids. Trimming took 4 bases from V and 4 from J, leaving 14 bases between them. The CDR3 sequence: CASSATGPPYEQYF. The CDR3 DNA reads as TGTGCCAGCAGTGCAACAGGCCCCCCTTACGAGCAGTACTTC.

This chain links TRBV10-3 with TRBJ1-1; 9 nucleotides align to TRBD1. V shed 6 bases and J 1 base; nucleotides not matched to a gene: 3. This CDR3 has 14 amino acids. Germline lookup yields CDR1 ENHRY and CDR2 SYGVKD. CDR3 region: CAIRTGGWNTEAFF. The DNA for the CDR3 is TGTGCCATCAGGACAGGGGGATGGAACACTGAAGCTTTCTTT.

The chain has TRBV5-4 and TRBJ2-3; D unresolved. This CDR3 is 14 amino acids long. CDR1 is SGHNT, CDR2 YYREEE, per germline (reference sequence). The ends were cut back, 0 bases at V and 4 bases at J, with 9 bases in the middle. The CDR3 sequence is CASSLVGIPDTQYF. The CDR3 region has the DNA TGTGCCAGCAGCTTGGTGGGGATTCCAGATACGCAGTATTTT.